This T cell receptor beta chain came from a study of CD8 T cells in ankylosing spondylitis. MiXCR, applied by TCRdb to the 5' RACE reads, yields one record per CDR3 protein. This sample has 670,000 or so distinct CDR3 sequences; over 15% occur once, and the top ten carry approximately 18%. A note on this clonotype: What it binds is unknown.

Germline-derived CDR1 and CDR2 are SEHNR and FQNEAQ (reference sequence). V was pared by 5 bases and J by 2 bases, with 9 bases of the junction left unmatched. The CDR3 covers 15 residues. Study-wide findings and caveats: The study identified a TCR beta motif of under ten highly homologous variants that appeared characteristic of ankylosing spondylitis blood.

This sequence was found in a male donor with ankylosing spondylitis. The V gene is TRBV7-9, the J gene TRBJ2-7, with TRBD1 identical over 7 bases. Sequenced material: blood, either unsorted or a sorted T cell fraction (not recorded which). CDR3 in DNA: TGTGCCAGCAGCGCCTCCGGGACAGCTCCCTACGAGCAGTACTTC. This translates into CASSASGTAPYEQYF.